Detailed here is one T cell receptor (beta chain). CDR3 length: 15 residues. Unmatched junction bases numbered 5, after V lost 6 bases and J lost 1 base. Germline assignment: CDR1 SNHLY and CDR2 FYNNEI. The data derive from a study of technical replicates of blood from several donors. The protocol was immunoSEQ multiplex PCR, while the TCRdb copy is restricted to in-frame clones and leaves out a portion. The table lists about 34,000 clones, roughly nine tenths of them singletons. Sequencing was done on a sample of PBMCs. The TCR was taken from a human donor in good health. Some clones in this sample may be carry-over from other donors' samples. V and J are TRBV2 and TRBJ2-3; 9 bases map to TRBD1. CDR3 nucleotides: TGTGCCAGCAGCAGACAGGGGGAGGGCACAGATACGCAGTATTTT. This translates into CASSRQGEGTDTQYF. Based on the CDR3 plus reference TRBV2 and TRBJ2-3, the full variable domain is EPEVTQTPSHQVTQMGQEVILRCVPISNHLYFYWYRQILGQKVEFLVSFYNNEISEKSEIFDDQFSVERPDGSNFTLKIRSTKLEDSAMYFCASSRQGEGTDTQYFGPGTRLTVL.